The clone carrying this T cell receptor (beta chain) turned up a few times. Its target is unknown. Each donor had around 11 milliliters of peripheral blood drawn. These data come from a study of blood T cells in healthy people across ages. After removal of 4 bases from V and 7 bases from J, the junction contained 5 bases not matched to a gene. The CDR3 has 15 residues. PCR was performed a second time for about 7 to 11 cycles using a sample-barcoded 5' primer and a J-beta primer mix. TCRdb re-derived calls from the 5' RACE reads in MiXCR, one entry per CDR3 protein. The sample has about 680,000 distinct CDR3 sequences, around half seen once. Study results and limitations: Roughly linear declines in TCR beta diversity per million T cells occurred with age. Researchers said unsorted PBMCs prevented a conclusive naive versus antigen-experienced comparison.

Sequenced material: blood. This clonotype originated in a woman aged 55-70 years in good health. The rearrangement joins TRBV12-3 or TRBV12-4 to TRBJ2-1, with 12 bases lining up with TRBD2. The CDR3 bases are TGTGCCAGCAGTTCTAGCGGGAGGGCCGGTAATGAGCAGTTCTTC. Protein product: CASSSSGRAGNEQFF.